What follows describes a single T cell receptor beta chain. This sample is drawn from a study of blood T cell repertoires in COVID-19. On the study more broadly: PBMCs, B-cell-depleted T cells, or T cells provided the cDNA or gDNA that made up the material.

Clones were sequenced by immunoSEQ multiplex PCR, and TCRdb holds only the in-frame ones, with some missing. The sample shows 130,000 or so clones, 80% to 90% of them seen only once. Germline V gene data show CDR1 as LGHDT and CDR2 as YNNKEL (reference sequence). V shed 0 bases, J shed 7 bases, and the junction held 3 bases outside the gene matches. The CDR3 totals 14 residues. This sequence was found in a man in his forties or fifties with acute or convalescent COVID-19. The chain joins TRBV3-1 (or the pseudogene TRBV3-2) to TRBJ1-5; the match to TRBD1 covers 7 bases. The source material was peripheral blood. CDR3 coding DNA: TGTGCCAGCAGCCAAGACAGGGGGAGGCAGCCCCAGCATTTT. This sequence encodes CASSQDRGRQPQHF.